The present T cell receptor beta chain was sequenced within a study of T cells in Graves' hyperthyroidism and ophthalmopathy. Many counts were recorded for this clonotype. Isolation of PBMCs was performed on about 10 ml fresh peripheral blood. Germline loops: CDR1 SNHLY, CDR2 FYNNEI. V lost 8 bases and J lost 1, with 5 bases in between. This CDR3 has 11 amino acids. The investigators amplified TCR beta CDR3 regions from RNA transcripts. TCR CDR3 underwent first-round RT-PCR with the HTBI primer set. TCRdb reprocessed the multiplex PCR reads with MiXCR, giving one entry per CDR3 protein. This sample has under 350,000 distinct CDR3 sequences, with around a sixth found just once.

The TCR sequence derives from a woman in her 50s with Graves' hyperthyroidism. Sequencing was done on a sample of blood. The chain is built from TRBV2 and TRBJ1-2, with D unclear. This CDR3 is CASGVNYGYTF. DNA for the CDR3: TGTGCCAGCGGGGTTAACTATGGCTACACCTTC.